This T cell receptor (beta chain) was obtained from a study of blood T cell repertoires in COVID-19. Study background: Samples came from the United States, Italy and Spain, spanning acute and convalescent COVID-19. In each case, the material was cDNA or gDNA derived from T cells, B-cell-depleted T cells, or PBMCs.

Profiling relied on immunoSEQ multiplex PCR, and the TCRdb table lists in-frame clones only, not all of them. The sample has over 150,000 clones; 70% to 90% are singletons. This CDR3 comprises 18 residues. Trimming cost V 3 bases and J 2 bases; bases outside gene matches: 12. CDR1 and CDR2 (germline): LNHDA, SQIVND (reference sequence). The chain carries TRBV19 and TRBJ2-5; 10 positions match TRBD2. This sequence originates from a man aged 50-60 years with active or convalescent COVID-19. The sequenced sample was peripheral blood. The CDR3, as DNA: TGTGCCAGTAGTATTCGGTTACTAGCGGGGTCGAAACAAGAGACCCAGTACTTC. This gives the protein CASSIRLLAGSKQETQYF.